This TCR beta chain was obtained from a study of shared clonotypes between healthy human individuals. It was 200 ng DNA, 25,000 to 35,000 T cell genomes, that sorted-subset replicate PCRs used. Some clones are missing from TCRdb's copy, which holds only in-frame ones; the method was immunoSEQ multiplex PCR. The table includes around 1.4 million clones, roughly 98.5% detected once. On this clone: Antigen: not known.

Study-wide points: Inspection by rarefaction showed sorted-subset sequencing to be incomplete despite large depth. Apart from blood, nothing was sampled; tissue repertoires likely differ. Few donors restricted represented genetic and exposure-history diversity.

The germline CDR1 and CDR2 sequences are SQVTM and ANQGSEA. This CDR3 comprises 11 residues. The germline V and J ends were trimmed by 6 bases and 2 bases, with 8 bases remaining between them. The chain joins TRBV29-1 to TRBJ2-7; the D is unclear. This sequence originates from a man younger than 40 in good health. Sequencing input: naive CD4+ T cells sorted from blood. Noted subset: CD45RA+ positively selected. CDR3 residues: CSVRGTYEQYF. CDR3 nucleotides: TGCAGCGTACGCGGAACCTACGAGCAGTACTTC.